Presented here are 11 T cell receptor beta chains from one specimen sequenced in a study of metastatic and nonmetastatic thyroid tumors. TCRdb re-called the PCR reads through MiXCR. Among 45,000 to 65,000 clones, roughly 18% were seen once, and the ten largest hold around 3%. Each patient went into thyroid surgery without having received any treatment. The sample comprised blood. The source of these receptors is a female donor with papillary thyroid cancer or a benign thyroid nodule (not recorded which). Some clones in this sample may be carry-over from other donors' samples.

This clone was detected ten times or more. The chain joins TRBV7-8 to TRBJ2-5, with TRBD2 as a possible D gene (6 bases). Germline CDR1 reads SGHVS; CDR2 reads FQNEAQ. The CDR3 contains 15 residues. Trimming took 5 bases from V and 4 from J, leaving 17 bases between them. CDR3 coding DNA: TGTGCCAGCAGCCCGGGGGACGTTCGACGAGAGACCCAGTACTTC. It specifies CASSPGDVRRETQYF.

There are many counts of this clone. One end of the junction fails to match germline, which may point to a read error. J is TRBJ2-7 and V is TRBV5-6; possibly TRBD2 for D (6 bases). The germline V gene has CDR1 SGHDT and CDR2 YYEEEE. The CDR3 contains 13 residues. CDR3 in DNA: TGTGCCAGCAGCCAGGGACTCTCCGACGAGCAGTACTTC. The encoded protein is CASSQGLSDEQYF.

There are a few counts of this clone. The CDR3 ends on some other residue instead of the conserved phenylalanine or tryptophan, so this is likely a read error. The chain combines TRBV19 with TRBJ1-2; D uncertain. Germline CDR1 LNHDA, CDR2 SQIVND (reference sequence). The CDR3 is 12 residues long. DNA of the CDR3: TGTGCCAGTAGTGGCCGGAACTATGACTACACCCTC. Protein sequence: CASSGRNYDYTL.

This clone was detected ten times or more. A read error is possible here, since a much larger clone lies one base away. The same CDR3 arises from other DNA sequences in this sample as well. The CDR3 DNA follows: TGTGCCAGCAGTGGCAGGCCAAGCACCGGGGAGCTGTTTTTT. The encoded protein is CASSGRPSTGELFF. The chain links TRBV2 to TRBJ2-2; D not certain. The CDR3 is 14 amino acids. Germline V CDR1 and CDR2: SNHLY, FYNNEI. V was cut by 4 bases and J by 4 bases, with 10 bases left in between.

There are many counts of this clone. This sequence joins TRBV5-4 and TRBJ2-2; 7 nucleotides agree with TRBD2. The ends lost 0 bases at V and 4 bases at J; junction bases unmatched: 3. CDR1 is SGHNT and CDR2 is YYREEE in the germline V gene (reference sequence). CDR3 length equals 15 residues. The CDR3 is CASSLAGGSTGELFF. In DNA form, the CDR3 reads TGTGCCAGCAGCTTGGCGGGGGGTAGCACCGGGGAGCTGTTTTTT.

This clone was observed many times. The V gene is TRBV29-1, the J gene TRBJ1-2; 9 bases agree with TRBD1. V lost 6 bases and J lost 5; bases outside the gene matches: 16. The length of the CDR3 is 16 residues. The germline V gene has CDR1 SQVTM and CDR2 ANQGSEA. In DNA, the CDR3 is TGCAGCGTCCTCAATTACGTACAGGGGGCCCTATATGGCTACACCTTC. This translates into CSVLNYVQGALYGYTF.

There are a few counts of this clone. The J gene is TRBJ2-7, the V gene TRBV28, with D possibly matching TRBD1 (6 bases). The CDR3 runs 16 residues. With 4 bases removed from V and 2 bases from J, the gap between germline ends came to 18 bases. Per germline, CDR1 MDHEN and CDR2 SYDVKM. Written as DNA, the CDR3 is TGTGCCAGCAGTTCCCCGGTGGGGGCCCTTCCCTACGAGCAGTACTTC. Protein sequence: CASSSPVGALPYEQYF.

This clone was found many times. The V and J genes are TRBV20-1 and TRBJ1-1; D perhaps matches TRBD1 (6 bases). Germline values: CDR1 DFQATT, CDR2 SNEGSKA (reference sequence). CDR3 length: 11 residues. Trimming took 5 bases from V and 7 from J, leaving 11 bases between them. CDR3 in amino acids: CSARRTVEAFF. CDR3 coding DNA: TGCAGTGCTCGACGGACAGTTGAAGCTTTCTTT.

This clone was counted ten times or more. The CDR3 sequence is CASKGGQNANTGELFF. In DNA, the CDR3 is TGTGCCAGTAAGGGGGGACAAAACGCGAACACCGGGGAGCTGTTTTTT. This chain uses TRBV19 with TRBJ2-2, with D perhaps assigned TRBD1 or TRBD2 (6 bases each). The V end was cut by 7 bases, the J end by 0 bases, with 15 bases between. Germline CDR1 is LNHDA and CDR2 is SQIVND (reference sequence). The CDR3 loop spans 16 amino acids. The variable domain in full, with the rest retrieved from reference TRBV19 and TRBJ2-2, is DGGITQSPKYLFRKEGQNVTLSCEQNLNHDAMYWYRQDPGQGLRLIYYSQIVNDFQKGDIAEGYSVSREKKESFPLTVTSAQKNPTAFYLCASKGGQNANTGELFFGEGSRLTVL.

There are many counts of this clone. This chain joins TRBV3-1 and TRBJ2-7, with 8 nucleotides matching TRBD1. Trimming removed 6 bases from V and 2 bases from J; junction bases left unmatched: 3. Germline V gene sequence: CDR1 LGHDT, CDR2 YNNKEL (reference sequence). The CDR3 contains 13 residues. CDR3 loop: CASSQDRAYEQYF. In nucleotides, the CDR3 is TGTGCCAGCAGTCAGGACAGGGCCTACGAGCAGTACTTC.

This clone was counted many times. This sequence joins TRBV4-1 and TRBJ1-4; TRBD1 might be the D (5 bases). Trimming shortened V by 4 bases and J by 7 bases, and 10 bases separated the two germline ends. CDR1 MGHRA and CDR2 YSYEKL come from the germline V gene. The CDR3 consists of 13 residues. CDR3 bases: TGCGCCAGCAGCCCGCTTCAGGGTGAAAAACTGTTTTTT. Residues: CASSPLQGEKLFF.